Presented here are 16 T cell receptor beta chains from one specimen sequenced in a study of T-cell reconstitution after alpha-beta-depleted transplantation in children. Unique molecular identifiers were incorporated when the TCRbeta library was constructed. TCRdb re-derived calls from the PCR reads in MiXCR, one entry per CDR3 protein. The data contain 90,000 to 120,000 distinct CDR3 sequences, about 6.5% of them singletons. This specimen was PBMCs, mostly from graft donor cells, taken 360 days after TCRalphabeta/CD19-depleted stem cell transplant. The receptors originated from a male patient aged 2 to 10 who had a stem cell transplant for acute lymphoblastic leukemia, so the T cells may come from the graft donor.

The V and J genes are TRBV15 and TRBJ2-5; either TRBD1 or TRBD2 may supply D (5 bases each). The germline V gene has CDR1 LNHNV and CDR2 YYDKDF (reference sequence). The CDR3 totals 15 residues. V shed 5 bases and J shed 4 bases, with 17 bases lying between them. The CDR3 is CATSLRDLGGETQYF. Written as DNA, the CDR3 is TGTGCCACCAGCCTCCGGGACCTAGGAGGAGAGACCCAGTACTTC.

The chain links TRBV4-1 to TRBJ1-5, with D hard to call. Trimming removed 1 base from V and 11 bases from J, with 12 bases in between. This CDR3 contains 13 residues. The germline gives CDR1 MGHRA, CDR2 YSYEKL. The CDR3 spells CASSQVDGVTQHF. CDR3 bases: TGCGCCAGCAGCCAAGTTGACGGAGTGACCCAGCATTTT.

This clonotype was seen many times. The chain combines TRBV9 with TRBJ2-1, with D perhaps TRBD1 (5 bases). CDR1 and CDR2 (germline): SGDLS, YYNGEE. The CDR3 has 11 amino acids. Between the trimmed V and J ends, which lost 4 bases and 12 bases, there was a span of 11 bases. CDR3 sequence (DNA): TGTGCCAGCAGCTCACAGGAAGGGCAGTTCTTC. It is translated as CASSSQEGQFF.

This clonotype was detected ten times or more. The rearrangement uses TRBV12-3 or TRBV12-4 and TRBJ2-6; D is perhaps TRBD1 (5 bases). V lost 4 bases and J 4 bases, leaving 11 bases between the germline ends. This CDR3 has 15 residues. This CDR3 is CASSSRQPGANVLTF. For the CDR3, the DNA is TGTGCCAGCAGTTCCCGACAGCCCGGGGCCAACGTCCTGACTTTC.

The CDR3 region has the DNA TGTGCCAGCAGCTTAGGCGGGAGGACCTACAATGAGCAGTTCTTC. Amino acids: CASSLGGRTYNEQFF. V and J are TRBV7-2 and TRBJ2-1, with 8 bases lining up with TRBD2. J lost 2 bases, V lost 1 base, and 1 base had no gene match. The germline V gene encodes CDR1 SGHTA and CDR2 FQGNSA. CDR3 length: 15 residues.

The CDR3 reads CASNLRLAGGPGDTQYF. CDR3 nucleotide sequence: TGTGCCAGCAACCTAAGACTAGCGGGGGGGCCGGGAGATACGCAGTATTTT. The chain recombines TRBV7-8 with TRBJ2-3; 14 bases agree with TRBD2. This CDR3 has 17 amino acids. CDR1 is SGHVS, CDR2 FQNEAQ, per germline. The J segment lost 5 bases and the V segment lost 7 bases, leaving 11 bases of the junction unmatched.

This clonotype was recorded at least ten times. The chain recombines TRBV12-3 or TRBV12-4 with TRBJ2-7, with no clear D. The CDR3 runs to 13 residues. V lost 2 bases and J lost 3, with 8 bases in between. The CDR3 loop reads CASSLKADYEQYF. DNA of the CDR3: TGTGCCAGCAGTTTAAAGGCAGACTACGAGCAGTACTTC.

This clonotype was detected ten times or more. The chain joins TRBV29-1 to TRBJ2-7, with 15 nucleotides matching TRBD2. The CDR3 contains 15 residues. Germline V gene data show CDR1 as SQVTM and CDR2 as ANQGSEA. J lost 6 bases, V lost 3 bases, and 6 bases had no gene match. The CDR3 bases are TGCAGCGTTGACGAGGGACTAGCGGGAGGAGGCGAGCAGTACTTC. Translating it yields CSVDEGLAGGGEQYF.

This clonotype was seen only a few times. The CDR3 nucleotides read TGCGCCAGCAGCCAACGAGGACTAGCGGCCACAGATACGCAGTATTTT. Protein: CASSQRGLAATDTQYF. The chain carries TRBV4-3 and TRBJ2-3, with 10 positions matching TRBD2. The length of the CDR3 is 16 residues. V gave up 2 bases and J gave up 2 bases; unmatched junction bases: 4. Germline V gene data show CDR1 as LGHNA and CDR2 as YSLEER.

The gene calls are TRBV7-6 and TRBJ2-1; D may match TRBD1 or TRBD2 (5 bases each). This CDR3 comprises 18 residues. The V and J ends lost 2 bases and 2 bases respectively, with 19 bases between them. Per the germline V gene, CDR1 is SGHVS and CDR2 is FNYEAQ. The CDR3 DNA is TGTGCCAGCAGCTTATTTTGGGGGAACAGTGTCGCCTACAATGAGCAGTTCTTC. It translates to CASSLFWGNSVAYNEQFF.

This clonotype was recorded at least ten times. The chain carries TRBV29-1 and TRBJ1-2; D might be TRBD1 (6 bases). Trimming left V 7 bases short and J 0 bases short, with 12 bases between. Per the germline V gene, CDR1 is SQVTM and CDR2 is ANQGSEA. The length of the CDR3 is 13 residues. The DNA for the CDR3 is TGCAGCGCAAAACAGGGTTCTAACTATGGCTACACCTTC. Translation gives CSAKQGSNYGYTF. Supplemented by reference TRBV29-1 and TRBJ1-2, the full variable domain reads SAVISQKPSRDICQRGTSLTIQCQVDSQVTMMFWYRQQPGQSLTLIATANQGSEATYESGFVIDKFPISRPNLTFSTLTVSNMSPEDSSIYLCSAKQGSNYGYTFGSGTRLTVV.

This clonotype was seen many times. The chain uses TRBV5-1 and TRBJ2-7; TRBD1 matches at 7 bases. The CDR3 is 14 residues long. Per the germline V gene, CDR1 is SGHRS and CDR2 is YFSETQ. V gave up 3 bases and J gave up 6 bases; unmatched junction bases: 9. Here the CDR3 DNA reads TGCGCCAGCAGCTACCGACAGGGACATAGCGAGCAGTACTTC. Translated: CASSYRQGHSEQYF.

This clonotype was detected ten times or more. The rearrangement joins TRBV15 to TRBJ1-5; weak D call: TRBD1 (5 bases). This CDR3 has 14 amino acids. Trimming shortened V by 8 bases and J by 6 bases, and 17 bases separated the two germline ends. Germline V gene data show CDR1 as LNHNV and CDR2 as YYDKDF (reference sequence). The DNA of the CDR3 is TGTGCCACCGATTGGGGGTTGGAAGGTCAGCCCCAGCATTTT. Translated: CATDWGLEGQPQHF.

This clonotype showed up just a few times. This rearrangement joins TRBV12-3 or TRBV12-4 to TRBJ2-3, with D uncertain. The CDR3 has 14 amino acids. Trimming removed 5 bases at V and 5 bases at J, with 14 bases between. CDR3 region: CASSLTFRGDTQYF. DNA of the CDR3: TGTGCCAGCAGTCTGACATTCCGTGGAGATACGCAGTATTTT.

This clonotype was detected ten times or more. The chain is built from TRBV24-1 and TRBJ2-2; D is ambiguous. Germline V gene data show CDR1 as KGHDR and CDR2 as SFDVKD. The length of the CDR3 is 14 residues. Trimming cost V 0 bases and J 6 bases, with 7 bases left between them. In nucleotides, the CDR3 is TGTGCCACCAGTGATTTGCCGCTCGCCGGGGAGCTGTTTTTT. Residues: CATSDLPLAGELFF.

This clonotype was recorded many times. The rearrangement links TRBV2 to TRBJ2-1; unclear D gene. V was clipped by 10 bases and J by 6 bases, with 13 bases between them. The CDR3 spans 12 residues. Germline values: CDR1 SNHLY, CDR2 FYNNEI. This CDR3 is CATHSVGNEQFF. The CDR3 DNA follows: TGTGCCACCCACTCGGTCGGCAATGAGCAGTTCTTC.